These 20 T cell receptor beta chains were all obtained from the same sample, sequenced in a study of T cell clonality in common variable immunodeficiency. Sequencing used immunoSEQ multiplex PCR; TCRdb keeps in-frame clones, though not all of them. Captured here are some 40,000 clones, none seen once; the top ten comprise less than 3%. Specimen: peripheral blood mononuclear cells. These receptors were taken from a person between 18 and 75 years old in good health.

This clone occurred many times. The read terminates 3 residues before the CDR3 end, so the remaining end is supplied by the germline J gene. This chain connects TRBV5-1 to TRBJ2-3; 7 positions match TRBD2. The CDR3 covers 16 residues. From germline, CDR1 is SGHRS and CDR2 YFSETQ. The V and J ends lost 4 bases and 2 bases, in that order; junction bases with no gene match: 10. CDR3 DNA (partial): TGCGCCAGCAGCCCCCAGGGAGGGGACTACACAGATACG. This codes for CASSPQGGDYTDT. In full, the CDR3 is CASSPQGGDYTDTQYF.

As to this clone: The CDR3 is cut off 3 residues early in the read; its end comes from the germline J gene. The rearrangement uses TRBV7-2 and TRBJ2-2, with a possible D match to TRBD2 (6 bases). Germline V CDR1 and CDR2: SGHTA, FQGNSA. The CDR3 runs to 15 residues. The germline V and J ends were trimmed by 5 bases and 2 bases, with 12 bases remaining between them. CDR3 sequence reads: CASSVGTVNTGELFF. The DNA read from the CDR3 is TGTGCCAGCAGCGTCGGGACTGTCAACACCGGGGAG.

This clone showed up many times. The read halts 3 residues ahead of the CDR3 end, with the missing end drawn from the germline J gene. The J gene is TRBJ2-5, the V gene TRBV30; 8 nucleotides agree with TRBD1. The CDR3 runs to 14 residues. CDR1 is GTSNPN, CDR2 SVGIG, per germline (reference sequence). Germline trimming cut 4 bases from V and 5 bases from J; bases unmatched to any gene: 9. The CDR3 here is CAWTPGTGGETQYF. Incomplete CDR3 DNA: TGTGCCTGGACCCCGGGAACAGGGGGGGAGACC. Variable domain in full (rest from reference TRBV30 and TRBJ2-5): SQTIHQWPATLVQPVGSPLSLECTVEGTSNPNLYWYRQAAGRGLQLLFYSVGIGQISSEVPQNLSASRPQDRQFILSSKKLLLSDSGFYLCAWTPGTGGETQYFGPGTRLLVL.

A word on this clone: The read falls 3 residues short of the CDR3 end, and the missing part is taken from the germline J gene. This rearrangement joins TRBV19 to TRBJ2-4; D remains unclear. There are 12 residues in the CDR3. Germline CDR1 is LNHDA and CDR2 is SQIVND (reference sequence). CDR3 residues: CASSMSGPGQYF. Incomplete CDR3 DNA: TGTGCCAGTAGTATGTCCGGTCCTGGT.

Points on this clone: From the germline J gene comes the end of the CDR3, since the read stops 3 residues before it. The chain couples TRBV7-9 to TRBJ2-2, with 7 bases fitting TRBD2. The CDR3 extends over 15 amino acids. V shed 4 bases and J 5 bases; nucleotides not matched to a gene: 7. From germline, CDR1 is SEHNR and CDR2 FQNEAQ (reference sequence). The CDR3 protein is CASSSLSGGTGELFF. Partial CDR3 DNA: TGTGCCAGCAGCTCTCTCTCCGGGGGGACCGGGGAG.

The DNA read from the CDR3 is TGCAGTGCAAACCCTAGCGGGAGGGACGAG. This gives the protein CSANPSGRDE. The CDR3 reads in full as CSANPSGRDEQYF. This chain connects TRBV20-1 to TRBJ2-7, with 12 bases fitting TRBD2. The read finishes 3 residues shy of the CDR3 end, and the germline J gene is used to complete it. The CDR3 runs 13 residues. Unmatched junction bases numbered 5, after V lost 6 bases and J lost 5 bases. The germline V gene has CDR1 DFQATT and CDR2 SNEGSKA (reference sequence).

This clone was recorded at least ten times. The observed sequence ends 3 residues before the CDR3 terminus, with the missing tail filled in from the germline J gene. This sequence joins TRBV2 and TRBJ2-4, with 8 bases fitting TRBD1. The J segment lost 1 base and the V segment lost 10 bases, leaving 9 bases of the junction unmatched. This CDR3 contains 15 residues. The germline CDR1 and CDR2 sequences are SNHLY and FYNNEI. CDR3 bases read: TGTGCCACGACAGGGGATATTGCGGCCAAAAACATT. Its protein is CATTGDIAAKNI. The full-length CDR3 reads as CATTGDIAAKNIQYF.

This clone appeared many times. The CDR3 end falls 3 residues outside the read, so it is completed with the germline J gene. J is TRBJ2-6 and V is TRBV28; D perhaps matches TRBD2 (6 bases). Trimming pared 6 bases from V and 2 bases from J, leaving 11 bases between. This CDR3 spans 15 amino acids. The V gene's germline CDR1 is MDHEN and CDR2 SYDVKM. CDR3 protein: CASRRGGAGANVLTF. The CDR3 bases that were read are TGTGCCAGCAGGAGAGGCGGGGCTGGGGCCAACGTC.

This clone was counted many times. The read gets to within 3 residues of the CDR3 end, and the germline J gene fills in the rest. The rearrangement joins TRBV19 to TRBJ1-2; no definite D call. Germline V CDR1 and CDR2: LNHDA, SQIVND (reference sequence). V shed 6 bases and J shed 3 bases, with 11 bases lying between them. The CDR3 spans 13 residues. Partial CDR3 DNA: TGTGCCAGTAGCCGTCATCAGTACTATGGC. Encoded protein: CASSRHQYYG. The whole CDR3 protein is CASSRHQYYGYTF.

This clone was counted many times. Read sequence stops 3 residues before the CDR3 end, and the germline J gene provides the missing end. This chain uses TRBV5-1 with TRBJ1-5; tentatively, D is TRBD1 (5 bases). V was cut by 0 bases and J by 0 bases, with 22 bases left in between. The CDR3 consists of 20 residues. CDR1 is SGHRS, CDR2 YFSETQ, per germline. The CDR3 sequence is CASSLARTDKGMFSNQPQHF. Partial CDR3 DNA: TGCGCCAGCAGCTTGGCCCGAACAGACAAGGGGATGTTTAGCAATCAGCCC.

This clone was counted many times. The sequenced part of the CDR3 DNA is TGCAGCGTTTCGCGAGCGGTGGGGGAG. Its protein is CSVSRAVGE. The whole CDR3 protein reads CSVSRAVGELFF. The chain carries TRBV29-1 and TRBJ2-2, with TRBD2 as a possible D gene (5 bases). From the germline J gene comes the end of the CDR3, since the read stops 3 residues before it. Germline V lookup: CDR1 SQVTM, CDR2 ANQGSEA. The V end lost 5 bases, the J end lost 8 bases, and 12 bases lay between the germline ends. This CDR3 region has 12 residues.

Only a few counts were recorded for this clone. The observed sequence ends 3 residues before the CDR3 terminus, with the missing tail filled in from the germline J gene. Other DNA sequences from this sample encode an identical CDR3 as well. The J gene is TRBJ1-1, the V gene TRBV7-6; the D gene is possibly TRBD1 (6 bases). Trimming removed 6 bases from V and 0 bases from J, with 17 bases in between. Germline assignment: CDR1 SGHVS and CDR2 FNYEAQ. This CDR3 is built from 16 residues. CDR3 DNA, as far as it was read: TGTGCCAGCAGTTTCGGACAGCGGTTTCTGAACACTGAA. This translates into CASSFGQRFLNTE. The CDR3 in its entirety is CASSFGQRFLNTEAFF.

The sample holds a few counts of this clone. The sequenced fragment ends 3 residues before the CDR3 boundary, so the rest is inferred from the germline J gene. This rearrangement joins TRBV19 to TRBJ1-2; 8 positions agree with TRBD1. Per the germline V gene, CDR1 is LNHDA and CDR2 is SQIVND (reference sequence). V lost 5 bases to trimming and J lost 4 bases; unmatched junction nucleotides: 9. This CDR3 is 15 amino acids long. CDR3 in amino acids: CASSEGQARGYGYTF. The CDR3 DNA, read in part, is TGTGCCAGTAGTGAGGGACAGGCGAGGGGCTATGGC.

This clone was seen many times. The read comes to an end 3 residues before the CDR3 does, leaving the germline J gene to fill in the end. This rearrangement joins TRBV19 to TRBJ2-1; D call uncertain. The CDR3 covers 15 residues. Germline CDR1 is LNHDA and CDR2 is SQIVND (reference sequence). V shed 0 bases and J shed 3 bases, with 9 bases lying between them. The part of the CDR3 DNA that was read is TGTGCCAGTAGTATAGATTACTTGAGCTACAATGAG. Protein sequence: CASSIDYLSYNE. The whole CDR3 protein reads CASSIDYLSYNEQFF.

This clone came up many times. A much larger clone lies one base from this, so it may be a read error. The read ends 3 residues shy of where the CDR3 ends; the end is completed using the germline J gene. V usage is TRBV6-2 or TRBV6-3 and J usage is TRBJ1-4, with D tentatively TRBD1 (5 bases). The CDR3 has 17 residues. Looked up from germline, CDR1 is MNHEY and CDR2 is SVGEGT. This CDR3 is CASFRSGRSSGANVLFF. The covered CDR3 bases are TGTGCCAGCTTCCGTAGCGGGAGGAGCTCTGGGGCCAACGTA.

This clone was counted many times. The read gets to within 3 residues of the CDR3 end, and the germline J gene fills in the rest. This sequence joins TRBV6-1 and TRBJ2-7; D is undetermined. V lost 4 bases and J lost 2, with 12 bases in between. The CDR3 runs 14 residues. CDR1 and CDR2 from the germline V gene are MNHNS and SASEGT. The CDR3 protein is CASSASTNAYEQYF. CDR3 DNA, as far as it was read: TGTGCCAGCAGTGCGAGTACTAATGCCTACGAG.

This clone was observed many times. The observed sequence ends 3 residues before the CDR3 terminus, with the missing tail filled in from the germline J gene. The genes are TRBV29-1 and TRBJ2-1; unclear D gene. The CDR3 runs to 15 residues. The germline V gene encodes CDR1 SQVTM and CDR2 ANQGSEA. Trimming took off 0 bases at V and 6 bases at J, with 15 bases between the two ends. The CDR3 bases that were read are TGCAGCGTTGAAGATGGGCCGGAGTCAGGCAATGAG. As protein: CSVEDGPESGNE. The full CDR3 protein reads CSVEDGPESGNEQFF.

This clone was recorded at least ten times. Coverage ceases 3 residues before the CDR3 finishes, and the germline J gene fills in the end. The chain joins TRBV6-8 to TRBJ2-5; 7 bases are shared with TRBD2. V shed 6 bases, J shed 7 bases, and the junction held 26 bases outside the gene matches. The CDR3 contains 19 residues. CDR1 is MNHGY, CDR2 SAAAGT, per germline. CDR3 sequence: CASRDFWRELVSLSGTQYF. Partial CDR3 DNA: TGTGCCAGCAGGGACTTCTGGCGGGAGTTAGTATCTCTGTCTGGGACC.

This clone appeared many times. The sequenced fragment ends 3 residues before the CDR3 boundary, so the rest is inferred from the germline J gene. The chain has TRBV30 and TRBJ1-1, with D tentatively TRBD1 (5 bases). CDR3 length equals 15 residues. V shed 5 bases and J shed 4 bases, with 20 bases lying between them. The germline V gene encodes CDR1 GTSNPN and CDR2 SVGIG (reference sequence). The CDR3 loop reads CAWAKPAGVFTEAFF. The covered CDR3 bases are TGTGCCTGGGCGAAACCCGCGGGGGTGTTCACTGAA.

This clone appeared many times. Sequencing ends 3 residues short of the CDR3 end; the germline J gene provides the rest. The chain uses TRBV29-1 and TRBJ2-3, with 7 bases fitting TRBD1. This CDR3 is built from 13 residues. The V gene's germline CDR1 is SQVTM and CDR2 ANQGSEA. The covered CDR3 bases are TGCAGCGGAATCACAGGGGTTGGAGAGACG. Translated: CSGITGVGET. The complete CDR3 sequence is CSGITGVGETQYF.